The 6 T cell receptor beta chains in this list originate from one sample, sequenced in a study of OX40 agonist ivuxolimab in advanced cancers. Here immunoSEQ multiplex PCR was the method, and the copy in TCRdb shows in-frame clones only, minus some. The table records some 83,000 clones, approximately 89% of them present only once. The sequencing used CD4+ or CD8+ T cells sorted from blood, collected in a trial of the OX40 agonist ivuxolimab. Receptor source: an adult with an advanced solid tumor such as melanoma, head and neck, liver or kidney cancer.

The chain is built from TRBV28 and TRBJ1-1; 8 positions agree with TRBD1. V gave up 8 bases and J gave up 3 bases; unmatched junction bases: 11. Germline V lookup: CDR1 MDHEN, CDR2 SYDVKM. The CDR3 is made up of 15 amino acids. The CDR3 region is CASPNWTGRDTEAFF. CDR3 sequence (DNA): TGTGCCAGCCCCAACTGGACAGGGAGGGACACTGAAGCTTTCTTT.

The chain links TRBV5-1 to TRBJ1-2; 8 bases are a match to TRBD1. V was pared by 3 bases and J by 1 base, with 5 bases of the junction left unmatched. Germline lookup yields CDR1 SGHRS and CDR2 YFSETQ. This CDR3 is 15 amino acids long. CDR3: CASSSGTGFNYGYTF. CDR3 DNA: TGCGCCAGCAGCTCCGGGACAGGTTTTAACTATGGCTACACCTTC.

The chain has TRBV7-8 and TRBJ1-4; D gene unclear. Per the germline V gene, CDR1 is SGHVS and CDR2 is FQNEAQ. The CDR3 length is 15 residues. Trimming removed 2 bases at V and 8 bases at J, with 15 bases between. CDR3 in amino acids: CASSLSRPIGEKLFF. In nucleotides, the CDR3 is TGTGCCAGCAGCTTATCCAGGCCGATCGGCGAAAAACTGTTTTTT.

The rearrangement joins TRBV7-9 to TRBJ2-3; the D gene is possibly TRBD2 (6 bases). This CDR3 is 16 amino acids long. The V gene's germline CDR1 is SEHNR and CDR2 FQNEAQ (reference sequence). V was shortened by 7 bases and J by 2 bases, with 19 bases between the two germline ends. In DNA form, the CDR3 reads TGTGCCAGCAACCCTCCGGGGACTCCGCACACAGATACGCAGTATTTT. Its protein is CASNPPGTPHTDTQYF.

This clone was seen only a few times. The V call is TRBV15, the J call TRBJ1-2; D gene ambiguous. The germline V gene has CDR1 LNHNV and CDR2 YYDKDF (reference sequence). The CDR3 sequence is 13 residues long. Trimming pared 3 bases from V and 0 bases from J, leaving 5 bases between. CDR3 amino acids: CATSRVPNYGYTF. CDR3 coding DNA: TGTGCCACCAGCAGGGTCCCTAACTATGGCTACACCTTC.

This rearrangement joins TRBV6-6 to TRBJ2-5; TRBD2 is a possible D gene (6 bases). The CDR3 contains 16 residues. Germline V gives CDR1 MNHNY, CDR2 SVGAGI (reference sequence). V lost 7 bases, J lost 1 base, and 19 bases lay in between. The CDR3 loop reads CASTKGGKILQETQYF. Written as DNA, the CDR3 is TGTGCCAGCACCAAAGGCGGGAAGATCCTCCAAGAGACCCAGTACTTC.